These T cell receptor beta chains were read from a single sample in a study of cytomegalovirus exposure and HLA in healthy donors. Assay: immunoSEQ multiplex PCR; the TCRdb copy retains only in-frame clones and omits some. The sample yields over 100,000 clones, around 8.5% seen once. The sample comprised PBMCs. The receptors stem from a man between 35 and 55 years old in good health and CMV-seronegative. The CDR3 runs from the conserved cysteine through the conserved F or W. The D gene is left open where the match is weak. The size of a clone is reported for some rows only, either as once, few or many, or as a class for expanded clones.

D	V	size	J	CDR3	DNA
TRBD1	TRBV29-1	NA	TRBJ2-7	CSVEEVPGTGGSSYEQYF	TGCAGCGTTGAAGAAGTTCCCGGGACAGGTGGAAGCTCCTACGAGCAGTACTTC
TRBD1	TRBV5-1	few	TRBJ1-2	CASSPSGQGEGGYTF	TGCGCCAGCAGCCCCTCGGGACAGGGGGAGGGTGGCTACACCTTC
NA	TRBV4-1	NA	TRBJ1-2	CASSQALPGEGYTF	TGCGCCAGCAGCCAAGCCCTCCCGGGAGAGGGCTACACCTTC
TRBD1	TRBV27	few	TRBJ2-5	CASSPGTGGETQYF	TGTGCCAGCAGTCCCGGGACAGGGGGGGAGACCCAGTACTTC
TRBD2	TRBV12-5	few	TRBJ2-1	CASGTRSLAGGRYEQFF	TGTGCTAGTGGTACCCGGTCGCTAGCGGGGGGTAGGTATGAGCAGTTCTTC
TRBD2	TRBV9	few	TRBJ2-7	CASSSREGYYEQYF	TGTGCCAGCAGCTCCAGGGAGGGCTATTACGAGCAGTACTTC
NA	TRBV10-1	NA	TRBJ2-1	CASSRTSDNEQFF	TGCGCCAGCAGTAGGACTTCCGACAATGAGCAGTTCTTC
TRBD1	TRBV6-1	few	TRBJ2-5	CASSVRDRGGETQYF	TGTGCCAGCAGTGTGCGGGACAGGGGGGGAGAGACCCAGTACTTC
NA	TRBV6-6	NA	TRBJ1-5	CASSYSTGQPQHF	TGTGCCAGCAGTTACTCCACGGGTCAGCCCCAGCATTTT
NA	TRBV28	few	TRBJ1-2	CASSPPRGNGYTF	TGTGCCAGCAGTCCCCCGCGGGGGAATGGCTACACCTTC
NA	TRBV7-9	few	TRBJ2-3	CASSPLETDTQYF	TGTGCCAGCAGCCCACTAGAAACAGATACGCAGTATTTT
TRBD2	TRBV4-1	few	TRBJ2-5	CASSQELAGKETQYF	TGCGCCAGCAGCCAGGAACTAGCGGGGAAAGAGACCCAGTACTTC
TRBD2	TRBV28	NA	TRBJ2-3	CASGPGAGETDTQYF	TGTGCCAGCGGTCCCGGGGCGGGGGAAACAGATACGCAGTATTTT
NA	TRBV30	few	TRBJ2-2	CAWGRFVSGTGELFF	TGTGCCTGGGGCCGGTTCGTCTCGGGTACCGGGGAGCTGTTTTTT
NA	TRBV10-3	NA	TRBJ2-2	CAITGGEFTGELFF	TGTGCCATCACCGGCGGGGAGTTCACCGGGGAGCTGTTTTTT
NA	TRBV6-1	NA	TRBJ2-7	CASRRDYEQYF	TGTGCCAGTCGGAGGGACTACGAGCAGTACTTC
TRBD1	TRBV6-5	few	TRBJ1-1	CASRSDRGEGTEAFF	TGTGCCAGCAGGTCCGACAGGGGAGAGGGCACTGAAGCTTTCTTT
NA	TRBV7-2	few	TRBJ2-5	CASSLGGRETQYF	TGTGCCAGCAGCTTGGGAGGCCGGGAGACCCAGTACTTC
NA	TRBV4-1	few	TRBJ1-1	CASSHGGGGLTEAFF	TGCGCCAGCAGCCACGGGGGGGGTGGGTTAACTGAAGCTTTCTTT
NA	TRBV2	few	TRBJ2-1	CASSEGAEQFF	TGTGCCAGCAGTGAAGGCGCTGAGCAGTTCTTC
NA	TRBV15	NA	TRBJ2-7	CATSKDSSYEQYF	TGTGCCACCAGCAAGGACAGCTCCTACGAGCAGTACTTC
NA	TRBV7-3	NA	TRBJ2-1	CASSLAAGNEQFF	TGTGCCAGCAGCTTAGCGGCAGGGAATGAGCAGTTCTTC
NA	TRBV12-2	NA	TRBJ1-1	CASPLEGHGPAEAFF	TGTGCAAGTCCATTAGAAGGACATGGGCCCGCTGAAGCTTTCTTT
NA	TRBV7-2	NA	TRBJ1-3	CASSLGGSSGNTIYF	TGTGCCAGCAGCTTAGGTGGCAGCTCTGGAAACACCATATATTTT
TRBD2	TRBV6-4	few	TRBJ2-3	CASSRGGDTQYF	TGTGCCAGCTCCCGCGGGGGGGATACGCAGTATTTT
NA	TRBV7-8	few	TRBJ2-7	CASSLQGRPDYEQYF	TGTGCCAGCAGCCTACAGGGACGGCCAGACTACGAGCAGTACTTC
TRBD1	TRBV19	few	TRBJ2-7	CASSADRSSYEQYF	TGTGCCAGTAGCGCGGACAGGAGCTCCTACGAGCAGTACTTC
TRBD2	TRBV6-5	NA	TRBJ2-7	CASSYLAGGLSYEQYF	TGTGCCAGCAGTTACTTAGCGGGGGGTTTATCCTACGAGCAGTACTTC
TRBD1	TRBV29-1	NA	TRBJ2-2	CSVLTWTGGGGELFF	TGCAGCGTCCTAACCTGGACAGGGGGCGGCGGGGAGCTGTTTTTT
TRBD2	TRBV5-1	few	TRBJ2-5	CASSFGLAGGQETQYF	TGCGCCAGCAGCTTCGGTTTAGCGGGGGGACAAGAGACCCAGTACTTC
NA	TRBV15	NA	TRBJ2-7	CATSSGNSYEQYF	TGTGCCACCAGCAGTGGCAACTCCTACGAGCAGTACTTC
TRBD1	TRBV6-4	few	TRBJ2-7	CASSERTGHEQYF	TGTGCCAGCAGTGAAAGGACAGGGCACGAGCAGTACTTC
TRBD1	TRBV28	NA	TRBJ1-5	CASSFPGQGNQPQHF	TGTGCCAGCAGTTTTCCCGGACAGGGGAATCAGCCCCAGCATTTT
NA	TRBV19	NA	TRBJ2-3	CASSVVGGLGDTQYF	TGTGCCAGTAGTGTTGTCGGGGGGCTTGGAGATACGCAGTATTTT
NA	TRBV5-1	few	TRBJ1-6	CASSLWGRVDLGSPLHF	TGCGCCAGCAGCTTGTGGGGCAGGGTAGATCTGGGATCACCCCTCCACTTT
TRBD1	TRBV27	NA	TRBJ1-1	CASSRLDRGRAFF	TGTGCCAGCAGTCGGCTGGACAGGGGAAGGGCTTTCTTT
TRBD1	TRBV19	few	TRBJ1-2	CASSPGQGIYGYTF	TGTGCCAGTAGTCCGGGACAGGGGATATATGGCTACACCTTC
NA	TRBV30	NA	TRBJ2-2	CAWDRVKTGELFF	TGTGCCTGGGACAGAGTCAAAACCGGGGAGCTGTTTTTT
NA	TRBV13	NA	TRBJ2-3	CASSLGSREDTQYF	TGTGCCAGCAGCTTAGGCTCCAGGGAAGATACGCAGTATTTT
NA	TRBV28	few	TRBJ1-2	CASSFIYGYTF	TGTGCCAGCAGTTTCATCTATGGCTACACCTTC
NA	TRBV28	NA	TRBJ2-5	CASGGAGFGTQYF	TGTGCCAGCGGGGGGGCAGGGTTCGGGACCCAGTACTTC
NA	TRBV2	few	TRBJ1-6	CASSARNSPLHF	TGTGCCAGCAGTGCGAGGAATTCACCCCTCCACTTT
NA	TRBV7-6	NA	TRBJ2-7	CASSLLQGTGEKYF	TGTGCCAGCAGCCTCCTACAGGGAACAGGCGAGAAGTACTTC
TRBD1	TRBV5-4	few	TRBJ1-6	CASSRRTGNNSPLHF	TGTGCCAGCAGCCGACGGACAGGGAATAATTCACCCCTCCACTTT
TRBD1	TRBV4-3	few	TRBJ1-1	CASSQSGGGNTEAFF	TGCGCCAGCAGCCAATCAGGGGGCGGAAACACTGAAGCTTTCTTT
NA	TRBV7-2	few	TRBJ1-1	CASSPWGRLNTEAFF	TGTGCCAGCAGCCCATGGGGCCGGTTGAACACTGAAGCTTTCTTT
NA	TRBV7-2	few	TRBJ1-6	CASSWAFSSYNSPLHF	TGTGCCAGCAGCTGGGCCTTTAGCTCCTATAATTCACCCCTCCACTTT
TRBD1	TRBV6-5	NA	TRBJ2-7	CASSSGQGVNYEQYF	TGTGCCAGCAGTTCAGGACAGGGGGTTAACTACGAGCAGTACTTC
NA	TRBV7-2	NA	TRBJ2-3	CASSLGGRGADTQYF	TGTGCCAGCAGCTTAGGAGGGAGGGGGGCAGATACGCAGTATTTT